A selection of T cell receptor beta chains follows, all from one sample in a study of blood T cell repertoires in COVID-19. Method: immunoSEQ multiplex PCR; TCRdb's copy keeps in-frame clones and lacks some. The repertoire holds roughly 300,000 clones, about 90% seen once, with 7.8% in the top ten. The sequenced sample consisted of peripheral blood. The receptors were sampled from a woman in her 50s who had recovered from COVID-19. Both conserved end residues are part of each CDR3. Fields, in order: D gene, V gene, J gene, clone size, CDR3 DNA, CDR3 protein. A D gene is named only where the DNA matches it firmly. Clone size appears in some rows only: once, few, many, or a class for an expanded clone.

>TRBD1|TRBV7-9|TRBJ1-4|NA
TGTGCCAGCAGCGTTACAGGGGGGTTTAATGAAAAACTGTTTTTT
CASSVTGGFNEKLFF
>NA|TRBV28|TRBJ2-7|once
TGTGCCAGCAGTTTTGGGGGACAAAACGAGCAGTACTTC
CASSFGGQNEQYF
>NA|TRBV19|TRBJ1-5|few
TGTGCCAGTAGTATAGACCTAGATGATTACAGCAATCAGCCCCAGCATTTT
CASSIDLDDYSNQPQHF
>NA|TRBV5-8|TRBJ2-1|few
TGTGCCAGCAGCTTACAGGGTTACAATGAGCAGTTCTTC
CASSLQGYNEQFF
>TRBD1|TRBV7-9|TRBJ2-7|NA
TGTGCCAGCAGCTTAGCCGGGACAGGGACTTACGAGCAGTACTTC
CASSLAGTGTYEQYF
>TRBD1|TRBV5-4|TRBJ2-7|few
TGTGCCAGCAGCTACGGGACAGGGATCTCGTACGAGCAGTACTTC
CASSYGTGISYEQYF
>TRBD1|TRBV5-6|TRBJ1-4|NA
TGTGCCAGCAGCTCCCGGGACAGGGGGGCGCCTAATGAAAAACTGTTTTTT
CASSSRDRGAPNEKLFF
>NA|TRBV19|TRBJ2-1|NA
TGTGCCAGTAAGCCCTTAGGGGTCTCCTACAATGAGCAGTTCTTC
CASKPLGVSYNEQFF
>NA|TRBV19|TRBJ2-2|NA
TGTGCCAGTAGTACGTCGGCAGGGCGGTCCGGGGAGCTGTTTTTT
CASSTSAGRSGELFF
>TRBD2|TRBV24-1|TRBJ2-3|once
TGTGCCACCAGTGACTCCGGGACTACGGCTATAGATACGCAGTATTTT
CATSDSGTTAIDTQYF
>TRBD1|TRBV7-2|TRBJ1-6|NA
TGTGCCAGCAGTCTAGAATCCGGGACAGCTTATAATTCACCCCTCCACTTT
CASSLESGTAYNSPLHF
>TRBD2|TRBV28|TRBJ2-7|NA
TGTGCCAGCAGTTCCTTTAGCGGGAGCTCCTACGAGCAGTACTTC
CASSSFSGSSYEQYF